This TCR beta chain emerged from a study of blood T cell repertoires in COVID-19 (dated by TCRdb to the early 2020s). With respect to the entire study: Collaborator samples came from the United States, Italy and Spain and covered acute and convalescent phases of COVID-19. The repertoires were released in a freely available public database intended as a resource for research on the immune response to SARS-CoV-2. Deeply sampled blood TCRbeta repertoires from subjects exposed to, actively infected with, or recovered from COVID-19 were included in the dataset. HLA class I and class II types, where available, came from metadata supplied by the sample provider rather than from assay-based typing. Sample metadata almost always included a de-identified subject ID, COVID-19 status, age in years and sex. The material from the prospective study consisted of cDNA or gDNA derived from T cells, B-cell-depleted T cells, or PBMCs. The samples were drawn from two sources: the first 160 participants of the ongoing ImmuneRACE study, and 1,000 to 1,500 subjects contributed by 6 global collaborators. Study-wide conclusions, independent of this receptor: The amount of clinical and demographic metadata varied by source and participant and was provided uncurated.

The CDR3 starts with the cysteine, ends with the phenylalanine, and has 15 residues. The only DNA kept is the CDR3, 45 bases in frame from the first base. Compared with germline, V lacks 4 bases and J lacks 7 bases; bases without a gene match: 5. From a lookup of the germline V gene, CDR1 and CDR2 are SGHDN and FVKESK. A word on this clone: It lacks a known antigen. No qualities accompany the bases; no much larger clone lies one base away.

One collaborating source in Seattle enrolled patients while the patients were actively infected and followed the patients over time throughout the course of disease. Collaborating institutions collected whole blood in K2EDTA tubes following their own protocols. For TCRbeta analysis, collaborators shipped samples as frozen whole blood, isolated PBMCs, or DNA extracted from either of those sample types. TCRbeta CDR3 regions were amplified from genomic DNA by means of the immunoSEQ Assay, a bias-controlled multiplex PCR. For the original study's pipeline: Nucleated cell counts per sample were estimated from amplification of reference gene primers within the assay. Sequence reads were collapsed and filtered to measure the absolute abundance of every unique TCRbeta CDR3 rearrangement. For each sample, productive Simpson clonality was calculated as the square root of Simpson's diversity index over productive rearrangements. Imported from immuneACCESS, the table was reduced by TCRdb to in-frame sequences with V and J called. These copies leave out some clones; in studies compared against another copy, an unresolved V gene accounts for under half, and the cause of the remainder is not known. That table furnishes V, J and clone size, whereas the DNA furnished D and trimming. The table for this sample lists around 340,000 clones; around 88% of them were counted only once. The ten top clones hold just over 7% of the sample.

This receptor was taken from a woman aged 60-75 years with COVID-19, enrolled during active disease. The sample was peripheral blood. The rearrangement combines TRBV14 with TRBJ1-6; 9 middle bases align to TRBD1. The DNA sequence reads TGTGCCAGCAGCCGAGGGACAGGGCAAAATTCACCCCTCCACTTT. Its coded protein is CASSRGTGQNSPLHF.